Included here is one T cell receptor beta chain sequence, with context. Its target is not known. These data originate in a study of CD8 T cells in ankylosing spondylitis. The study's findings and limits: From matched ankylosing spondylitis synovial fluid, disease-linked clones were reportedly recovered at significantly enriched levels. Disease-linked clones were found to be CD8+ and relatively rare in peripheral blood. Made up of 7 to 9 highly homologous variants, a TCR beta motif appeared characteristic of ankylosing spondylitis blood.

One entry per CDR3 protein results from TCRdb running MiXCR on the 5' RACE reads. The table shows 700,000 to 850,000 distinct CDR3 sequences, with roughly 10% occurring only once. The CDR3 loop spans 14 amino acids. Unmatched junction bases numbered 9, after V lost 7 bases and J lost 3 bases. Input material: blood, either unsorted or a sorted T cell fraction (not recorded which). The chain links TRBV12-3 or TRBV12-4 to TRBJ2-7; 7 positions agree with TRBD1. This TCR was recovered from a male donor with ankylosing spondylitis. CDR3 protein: CASNLGTELYEQYF. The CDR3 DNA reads TGTGCCAGCAATCTCGGGACAGAACTCTACGAGCAGTACTTC.